This T cell receptor beta chain was observed in a study of blood T cell repertoires in COVID-19. Turning to the study itself: Both acute and convalescent COVID-19 samples were obtained from the United States, Italy and Spain. T cells, B-cell-depleted T cells, or PBMCs supplied cDNA or gDNA.

With 0 bases clipped from V and 6 bases from J, the junction kept 8 bases outside the gene matches. Germline CDR1 is SEHNR and CDR2 is FQNEAQ (reference sequence). The CDR3 loop spans 18 amino acids. The table came from immunoSEQ multiplex PCR; TCRdb's copy has only in-frame clones and leaves some out. The table lists approximately 220,000 clones, 86% of them singletons. Sample: peripheral blood. The rearrangement uses TRBV7-9 and TRBJ2-2; 12 bases line up with TRBD1. This receptor was obtained from a woman between 45 and 60 years old with acute or convalescent COVID-19. The CDR3 here is CASSLARSGTGGSGELFF. Written as DNA, the CDR3 is TGTGCCAGCAGCTTAGCCCGATCCGGGACAGGGGGCTCCGGGGAGCTGTTTTTT.